This TCR beta chain originates from a study of cytomegalovirus exposure and HLA in healthy donors. Study details: Around 80 million unique TCR sequences came from HLA-typed donors in an early release. The study's findings and limits: The study had only CMV serostatus as immune exposure information. Trimming of TCR beta V- and J-genes showed a link, identified in a later analysis, to a missense DCLRE1C variant.

Primers: 60 Vbeta forward and 13 Jbeta reverse. TCRdb keeps only in-frame clones here, not all; method: immunoSEQ multiplex PCR. The table shows under 200,000 clones, with approximately 75% occurring only once. About this clone itself: The antigen is undetermined.

The sequence was obtained from a man younger than 45 in good health and CMV-seropositive. The sample consisted of PBMCs.

The CDR3 coding sequence is TGCGCCAGCAGAACCGGGACAGGGGATGAGACCCAGTACTTC. Translation: CASRTGTGDETQYF. The chain employs TRBV5-1 and TRBJ2-5; 10 nucleotides agree with TRBD1. The V segment lost 5 bases and the J segment 5 bases; nucleotides outside the gene matches: 6. Germline CDR1 is SGHRS and CDR2 is YFSETQ. CDR3 length: 14 residues.